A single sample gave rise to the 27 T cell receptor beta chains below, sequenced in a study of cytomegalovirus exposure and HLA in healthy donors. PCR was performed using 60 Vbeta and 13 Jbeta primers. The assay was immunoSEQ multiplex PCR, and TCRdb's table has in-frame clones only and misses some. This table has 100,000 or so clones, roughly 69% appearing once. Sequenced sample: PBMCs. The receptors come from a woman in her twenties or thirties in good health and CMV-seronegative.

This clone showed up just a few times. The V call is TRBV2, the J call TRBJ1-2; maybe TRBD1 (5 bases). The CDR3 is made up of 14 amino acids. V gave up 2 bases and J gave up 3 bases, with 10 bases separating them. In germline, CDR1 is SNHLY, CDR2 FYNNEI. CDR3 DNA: TGTGCCAGCAGTGAATTCAGGGCAGACTATGGCTACACCTTC. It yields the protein CASSEFRADYGYTF.

CDR3 nucleotides: TGTGCCAGCAGCCCCGGGACATTAACTAGCACAGATACGCAGTATTTT. Translation gives CASSPGTLTSTDTQYF. The chain carries TRBV5-4 and TRBJ2-3, with D tentatively TRBD1 (6 bases). The CDR3 totals 16 residues. The ends were cut back, 4 bases at V and 0 bases at J, with 15 bases in the middle. CDR1 and CDR2 from the germline V gene are SGHNT and YYREEE (reference sequence).

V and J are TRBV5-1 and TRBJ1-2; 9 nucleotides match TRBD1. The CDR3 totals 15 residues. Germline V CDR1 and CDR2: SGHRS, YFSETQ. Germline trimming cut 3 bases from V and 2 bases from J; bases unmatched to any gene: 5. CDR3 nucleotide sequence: TGCGCCAGCAGCTCCGGACAGGGGTGGAACTATGGCTACACCTTC. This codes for CASSSGQGWNYGYTF.

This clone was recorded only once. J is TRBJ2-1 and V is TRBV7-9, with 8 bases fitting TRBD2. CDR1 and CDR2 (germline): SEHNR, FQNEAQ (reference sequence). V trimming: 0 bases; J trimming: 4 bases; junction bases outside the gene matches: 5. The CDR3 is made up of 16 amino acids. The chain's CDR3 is CASSLAPSGRYNEQFF. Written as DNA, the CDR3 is TGTGCCAGCAGCTTAGCCCCTAGCGGGCGATACAATGAGCAGTTCTTC.

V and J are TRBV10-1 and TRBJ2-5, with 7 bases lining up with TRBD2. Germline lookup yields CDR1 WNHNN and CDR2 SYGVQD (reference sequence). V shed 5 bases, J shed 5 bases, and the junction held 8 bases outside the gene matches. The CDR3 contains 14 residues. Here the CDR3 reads CASSPGTTLETQYF. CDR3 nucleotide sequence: TGCGCCAGCAGTCCCGGGACTACCCTGGAGACCCAGTACTTC.

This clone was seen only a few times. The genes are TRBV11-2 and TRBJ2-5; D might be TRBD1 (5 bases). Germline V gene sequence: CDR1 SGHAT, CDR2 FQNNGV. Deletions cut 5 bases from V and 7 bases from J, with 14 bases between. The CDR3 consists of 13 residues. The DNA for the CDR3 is TGTGCCAGCAGCACAGGCCAAATGGGGACCCAGTACTTC. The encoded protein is CASSTGQMGTQYF.

CDR3 in amino acids: CASKGQLTNEKLFF. Here the CDR3 DNA reads TGTGCCAGCAAGGGACAGCTCACTAATGAAAAACTGTTTTTT. The chain uses TRBV7-8 and TRBJ1-4; TRBD1 agrees at 7 bases. The CDR3 loop spans 14 amino acids. CDR1 and CDR2 from the germline V gene are SGHVS and FQNEAQ. The V and J ends lost 7 bases and 2 bases, in that order; junction bases with no gene match: 4.

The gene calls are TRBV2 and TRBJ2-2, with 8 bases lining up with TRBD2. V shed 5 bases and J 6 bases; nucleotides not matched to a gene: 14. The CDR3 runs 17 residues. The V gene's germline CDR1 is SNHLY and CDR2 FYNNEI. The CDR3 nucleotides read TGTGCCAGCAGTCGGTCCCCGGGGGGGGGCGAGGCCGGGGAGCTGTTTTTT. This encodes CASSRSPGGGEAGELFF.

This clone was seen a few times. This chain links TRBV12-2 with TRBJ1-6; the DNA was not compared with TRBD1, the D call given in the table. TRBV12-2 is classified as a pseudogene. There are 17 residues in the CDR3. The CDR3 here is CASRPRDRGRQNSPLHF. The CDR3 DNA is TGTGCAAGTCGCCCCCGGGACAGGGGACGGCAGAATTCACCCCTCCACTTT.

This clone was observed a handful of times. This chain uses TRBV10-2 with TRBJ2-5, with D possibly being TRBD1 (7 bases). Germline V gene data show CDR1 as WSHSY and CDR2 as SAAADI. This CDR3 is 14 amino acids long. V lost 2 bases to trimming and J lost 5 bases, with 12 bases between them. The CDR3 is CASSEQGGRETQYF. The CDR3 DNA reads TGCGCCAGCAGTGAGCAGGGGGGAAGGGAGACCCAGTACTTC.

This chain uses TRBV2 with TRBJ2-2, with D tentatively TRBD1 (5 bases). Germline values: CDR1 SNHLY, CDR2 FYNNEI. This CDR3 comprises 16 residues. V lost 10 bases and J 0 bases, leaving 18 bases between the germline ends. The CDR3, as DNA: TGTGCCACCCTCAGGGTAGATGGTTCGAACACCGGGGAGCTGTTTTTT. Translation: CATLRVDGSNTGELFF.

The CDR3 loop is CASSPYWTATDTQYF. The CDR3 coding sequence is TGTGCCAGCAGTCCCTATTGGACAGCCACAGATACGCAGTATTTT. The genes are TRBV7-9 and TRBJ2-3; a weak D match, TRBD1 (6 bases). Deletions cut 6 bases from V and 2 bases from J, with 15 bases between. Germline CDR1 is SEHNR and CDR2 is FQNEAQ (reference sequence). This CDR3 is built from 15 residues.

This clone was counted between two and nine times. In DNA form, the CDR3 reads TGCGCCAGCAGTGAGTCCGGCTCTAGCGGGATCTACGAGCAGTACTTC. Protein: CASSESGSSGIYEQYF. The chain has TRBV10-1 and TRBJ2-7; TRBD2 aligns across 9 bases. The junction had 6 bases not matched to a gene; V was cut back by 0 bases and J by 3 bases. The CDR3 covers 16 residues. Germline assignment: CDR1 WNHNN and CDR2 SYGVQD (reference sequence).

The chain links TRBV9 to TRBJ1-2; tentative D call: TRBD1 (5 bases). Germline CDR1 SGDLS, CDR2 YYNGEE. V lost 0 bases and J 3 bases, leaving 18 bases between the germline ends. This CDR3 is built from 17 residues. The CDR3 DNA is TGTGCCAGCAGCGTAGCGCCCTTAGGGGCCGTGGACTATGGCTACACCTTC. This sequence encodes CASSVAPLGAVDYGYTF.

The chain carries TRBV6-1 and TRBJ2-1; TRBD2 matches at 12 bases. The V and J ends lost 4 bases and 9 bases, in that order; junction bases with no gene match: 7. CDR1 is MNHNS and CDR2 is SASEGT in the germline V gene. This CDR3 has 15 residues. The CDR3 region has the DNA TGTGCCAGCAGTGCCCTAGCGGGGGGGCCTACTGAGCAGTTCTTC. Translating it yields CASSALAGGPTEQFF.

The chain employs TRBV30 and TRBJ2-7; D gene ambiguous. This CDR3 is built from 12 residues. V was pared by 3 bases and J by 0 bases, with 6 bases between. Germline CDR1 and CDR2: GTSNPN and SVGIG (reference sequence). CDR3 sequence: CAWRGSSYEQYF. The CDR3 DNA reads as TGTGCCTGGAGGGGCAGCTCCTACGAGCAGTACTTC.

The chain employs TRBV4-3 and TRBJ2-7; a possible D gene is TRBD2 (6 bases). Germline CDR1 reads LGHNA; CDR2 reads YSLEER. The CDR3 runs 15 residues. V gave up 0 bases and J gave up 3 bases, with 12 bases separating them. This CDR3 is CASSQDPAGNYEQYF. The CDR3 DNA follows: TGCGCCAGCAGCCAAGACCCGGCGGGGAACTACGAGCAGTACTTC.

CDR3 nucleotides: TGTGCCAGCAGTCTCTCCGGACTACTGTCTTACTTC. Its translation: CASSLSGLLSYF. The chain is built from TRBV28 and TRBJ2-5; a weak D match, TRBD2 (6 bases). V was cut by 5 bases and J by 14 bases, with 18 bases left in between. Germline assignment: CDR1 MDHEN and CDR2 SYDVKM. The CDR3 contains 12 residues.

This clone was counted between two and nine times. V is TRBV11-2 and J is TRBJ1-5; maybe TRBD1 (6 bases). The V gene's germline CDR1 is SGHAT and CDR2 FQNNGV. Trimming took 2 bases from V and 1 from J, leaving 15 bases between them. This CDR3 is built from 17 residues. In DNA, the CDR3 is TGTGCCAGCAGCTTAAATAGGGGGGGGCAGAGCAATCAGCCCCAGCATTTT. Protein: CASSLNRGGQSNQPQHF.

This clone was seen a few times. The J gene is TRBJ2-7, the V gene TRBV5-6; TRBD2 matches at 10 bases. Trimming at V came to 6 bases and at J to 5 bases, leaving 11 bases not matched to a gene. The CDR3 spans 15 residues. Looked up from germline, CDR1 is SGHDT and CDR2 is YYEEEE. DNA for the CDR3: TGTGCCAGCACCCGACCTAGCGGGGGATCCCACGAGCAGTACTTC. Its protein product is CASTRPSGGSHEQYF. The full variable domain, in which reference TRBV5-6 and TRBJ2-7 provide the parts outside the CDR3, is DAGVTQSPTHLIKTRGQQVTLRCSPKSGHDTVSWYQQALGQGPQFIFQYYEEEERQRGNFPDRFSGHQFPNYSSELNVNALLLGDSALYLCASTRPSGGSHEQYFGPGTRLTVT.

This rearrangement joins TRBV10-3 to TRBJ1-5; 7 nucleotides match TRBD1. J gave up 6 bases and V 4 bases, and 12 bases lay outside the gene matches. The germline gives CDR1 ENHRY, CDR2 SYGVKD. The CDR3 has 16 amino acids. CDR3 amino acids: CAISASTGEVRQPQHF. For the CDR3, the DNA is TGTGCCATCAGTGCATCCACAGGGGAGGTACGTCAGCCCCAGCATTTT.

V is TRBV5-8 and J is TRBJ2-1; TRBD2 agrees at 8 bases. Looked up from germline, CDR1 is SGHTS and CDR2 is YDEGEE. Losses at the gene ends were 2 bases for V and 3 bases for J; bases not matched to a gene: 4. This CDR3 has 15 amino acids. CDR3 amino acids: CASSFAGTSYNEQFF. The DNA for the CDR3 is TGTGCCAGCAGCTTCGCCGGGACTAGCTACAATGAGCAGTTCTTC.

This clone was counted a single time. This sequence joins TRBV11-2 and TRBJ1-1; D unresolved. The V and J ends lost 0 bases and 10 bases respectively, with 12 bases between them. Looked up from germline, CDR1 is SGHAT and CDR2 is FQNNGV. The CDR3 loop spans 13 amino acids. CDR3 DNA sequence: TGTGCCAGCAGCTTAGATAGGCGCGAGGGAGCTTTCTTT. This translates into CASSLDRREGAFF.

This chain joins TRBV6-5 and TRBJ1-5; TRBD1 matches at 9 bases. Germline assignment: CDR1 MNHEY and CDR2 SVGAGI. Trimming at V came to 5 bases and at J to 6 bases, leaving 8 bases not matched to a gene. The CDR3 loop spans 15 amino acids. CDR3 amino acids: CASSVIQGAGQPQHF. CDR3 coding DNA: TGTGCCAGCAGTGTAATACAGGGGGCCGGTCAGCCCCAGCATTTT.

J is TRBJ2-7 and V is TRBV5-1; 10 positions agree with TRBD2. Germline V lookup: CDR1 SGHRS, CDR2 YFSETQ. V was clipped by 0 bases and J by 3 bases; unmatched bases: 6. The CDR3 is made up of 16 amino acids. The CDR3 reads CASSLEAGGPHYEQYF. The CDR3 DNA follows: TGCGCCAGCAGCTTGGAAGCGGGAGGGCCCCACTACGAGCAGTACTTC. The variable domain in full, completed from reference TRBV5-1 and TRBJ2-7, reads KAGVTQTPRYLIKTRGQQVTLSCSPISGHRSVSWYQQTPGQGLQFLFEYFSETQRNKGNFPGRFSGRQFSNSRSEMNVSTLELGDSALYLCASSLEAGGPHYEQYFGPGTRLTVT.

The CDR3 DNA follows: TGCGCCAGCAGCTTGGTAGATACAGGAGATCCTTATTATAGCAATCAGCCCCAGCATTTT. Its protein product is CASSLVDTGDPYYSNQPQHF. The chain employs TRBV5-1 and TRBJ1-5, with D perhaps matching TRBD1 (5 bases). Per the germline V gene, CDR1 is SGHRS and CDR2 is YFSETQ. Trimming took off 0 bases at V and 0 bases at J, with 22 bases between the two ends. The CDR3 contains 20 residues.

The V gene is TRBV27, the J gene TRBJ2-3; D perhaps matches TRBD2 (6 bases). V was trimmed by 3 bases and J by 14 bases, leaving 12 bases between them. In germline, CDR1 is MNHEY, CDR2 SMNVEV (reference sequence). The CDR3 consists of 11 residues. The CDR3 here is CASSFRGLAYF. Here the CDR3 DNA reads TGTGCCAGCAGTTTCCGGGGACTCGCGTATTTT.